The T cell receptor beta chain under discussion was sequenced for a study of T and B cells in COVID-19 patients. At the level of the study: Peripheral blood came from COVID-19 patients with active infection or after recovery. Median age was around 35 years in the recovered cohort and 67 years in the active-infection cohort. Of roughly 22 active-infection patients, 12 were critically ill with mechanical ventilation or extracorporeal membrane oxygenation. The study's findings and limits: Early severe-case samples and blood from mildly ill patients during symptoms were in short supply.

TRB was amplified from about 250-500 ng of blood genomic DNA. Multiplex PCR with BIOMED2 TRB-A/B primer pools amplified TRB rearrangements. MiXCR, applied by TCRdb to the multiplex PCR reads, yields one record per CDR3 protein. The table lists 5,000 or so distinct CDR3 sequences, about 20% of them singletons. This clonotype was seen repeatedly, ten times or more. Its antigen remains unknown. Germline V lookup: CDR1 SEHNR, CDR2 FQNEAQ (reference sequence). After removal of 8 bases from V and 2 bases from J, the junction contained 6 bases not matched to a gene. The CDR3 runs 15 residues. This TCR derives from a human donor who had recovered from COVID-19. V is TRBV7-9 and J is TRBJ2-1, with 10 bases matching TRBD1. The sample taken for sequencing was blood. The CDR3 is CASSQGTGAYNEQFF. CDR3 in DNA: TGTGCCAGCTCCCAAGGGACAGGGGCCTACAATGAGCAGTTCTTC.